These 26 T cell receptor beta chains were sequenced from one sample in a study of T-cell reconstitution after alpha-beta-depleted transplantation in children. Unique molecular identifiers were incorporated when the TCRbeta library was constructed. TCRdb re-called the PCR reads through MiXCR, storing one row per CDR3 protein. This sample has a few hundred thousand distinct CDR3 sequences, with roughly 13% found just once. The source was PBMCs, mostly from graft donor cells, collected 360 days after TCRalphabeta/CD19-depleted stem cell transplant. The receptors derive from a male patient aged 10 to 17 who had a stem cell transplant for acute myeloid leukemia, so the T cells may come from the graft donor.

The chain couples TRBV10-3 to TRBJ2-2; 13 bases align to TRBD2. The CDR3 is 19 amino acids. With 3 bases clipped from V and 4 bases from J, the junction kept 11 bases outside the gene matches. CDR1 and CDR2 (germline): ENHRY, SYGVKD. The CDR3 DNA reads TGTGCCATCAGTGATTCGAGCGGACTAGCGGGAGCGGGCACCGGGGAGCTGTTTTTT. It codes for CAISDSSGLAGAGTGELFF.

This chain connects TRBV12-3 or TRBV12-4 to TRBJ1-2; the D gene is possibly TRBD1 (6 bases). The ends were cut back, 6 bases at V and 2 bases at J, with 13 bases in the middle. The CDR3 contains 14 residues. CDR3 loop: CASRNTGPNYGYTF. CDR3 bases: TGTGCCAGCAGGAATACAGGGCCCAACTATGGCTACACCTTC.

In this sample, this clonotype turned up a few times. V gene TRBV4-1 combines with J gene TRBJ2-1; D is unclear. The V end was cut by 0 bases, the J end by 0 bases, with 9 bases between. CDR3 length equals 16 residues. The germline V gene encodes CDR1 MGHRA and CDR2 YSYEKL. In DNA, the CDR3 is TGCGCCAGCAGCCAAGACCACTTCAGCTCCTACAATGAGCAGTTCTTC. This encodes CASSQDHFSSYNEQFF.

The genes are TRBV5-1 and TRBJ2-3, with D perhaps TRBD2 (6 bases). This CDR3 comprises 15 residues. Germline CDR1 is SGHRS and CDR2 is YFSETQ. Trimming removed 4 bases from V and 1 base from J, with 13 bases in between. CDR3 nucleotides: TGCGCCAGCAGCAACCGGACGGGAGGCACAGATACGCAGTATTTT. It translates to CASSNRTGGTDTQYF. Full variable domain (rest looked up from reference TRBV5-1 and TRBJ2-3): KAGVTQTPRYLIKTRGQQVTLSCSPISGHRSVSWYQQTPGQGLQFLFEYFSETQRNKGNFPGRFSGRQFSNSRSEMNVSTLELGDSALYLCASSNRTGGTDTQYFGPGTRLTVL.

This rearrangement joins TRBV18 to TRBJ2-7, with TRBD2 identical over 9 bases. The J segment lost 0 bases and the V segment lost 0 bases, leaving 6 bases of the junction unmatched. Germline CDR1 is KGHSH and CDR2 is LQKENI. CDR3 length equals 17 residues. The CDR3 sequence: CASSPPLAGSSSYEQYF. The CDR3 DNA reads TGTGCCAGCTCACCACCGCTAGCGGGATCGAGCTCCTACGAGCAGTACTTC.

This clonotype came up a few times. The chain has TRBV5-4 and TRBJ2-1; 10 positions match TRBD2. Germline CDR1 SGHNT, CDR2 YYREEE (reference sequence). The CDR3 runs to 12 residues. The V gene end was trimmed by 1 base and the J gene end by 15 bases; junction bases not matched to a gene: 4. CDR3 nucleotide sequence: TGTGCCAGCAGCTTGTTTGGGACTAGCGCGTTCTTC. It is translated as CASSLFGTSAFF.

This chain connects TRBV18 to TRBJ2-1; a possible D gene is TRBD2 (6 bases). The germline V gene encodes CDR1 KGHSH and CDR2 LQKENI. V lost 0 bases, J lost 7 bases, and 10 bases lay in between. The CDR3 is 14 amino acids. CDR3 bases: TGTGCCAGCTCACCACCTCCGGGAGTAAATGAGCAGTTCTTC. Protein product: CASSPPPGVNEQFF.

This clonotype appeared many times. V is TRBV20-1 and J is TRBJ2-1; TRBD2 matches 11 bases. V gave up 4 bases and J gave up 2 bases; unmatched junction bases: 7. Per germline, CDR1 DFQATT and CDR2 SNEGSKA (reference sequence). CDR3 size: 16 residues. The chain's CDR3 is CSAIVLAGGPYNEQFF. The CDR3 DNA sequence: TGCAGTGCTATAGTCTTAGCGGGAGGGCCCTACAATGAGCAGTTCTTC.

This clonotype was recorded a few times. V usage is TRBV5-1 and J usage is TRBJ2-5, with 8 bases lining up with TRBD1. Germline V gives CDR1 SGHRS, CDR2 YFSETQ. The CDR3 has 16 residues. J lost 7 bases, V lost 4 bases, and 15 bases had no gene match. This CDR3 reads CASSQTAPGTGVTQYF. CDR3 bases: TGCGCCAGCAGCCAAACCGCCCCGGGGACAGGCGTGACCCAGTACTTC.

The chain uses TRBV4-2 and TRBJ2-7, with TRBD2 identical over 9 bases. Germline CDR1 LGHNA, CDR2 YNFKEQ. V was clipped by 0 bases and J by 0 bases; unmatched bases: 12. This CDR3 has 19 residues. The CDR3 loop is CASSQESSRLAGTSYEQYF. CDR3 DNA sequence: TGTGCCAGCAGCCAAGAATCGTCTAGGCTAGCGGGGACCTCCTACGAGCAGTACTTC.

This clonotype was recorded a few times. The chain combines TRBV2 with TRBJ2-1; D remains ambiguous. Germline V CDR1 and CDR2: SNHLY, FYNNEI. Trimming stripped 5 bases from V and 6 bases from J, with 14 bases between. CDR3 length equals 14 residues. This CDR3 reads CASSFTTLRNEQFF. The CDR3 nucleotides are TGTGCCAGCAGTTTCACCACCCTCCGCAATGAGCAGTTCTTC.

Comment on this clonotype: A far larger clone differs by one base, so this is likely a read error. The chain combines TRBV27 with TRBJ2-7, with D possibly called TRBD1 or TRBD2 (5 bases each). The CDR3 consists of 12 residues. Germline V CDR1 and CDR2: MNHEY, SMNVEV (reference sequence). This CDR3 is CASSSGAYGQYF. DNA of the CDR3: TGTGCCAGCAGTTCCGGGGCCTACGGGCAGTACTTC.

The chain is built from TRBV20-1 and TRBJ2-3, with D possibly being TRBD2 (6 bases). V dropped 1 base and J dropped 2 bases, with 13 bases sitting between them. Germline loops: CDR1 DFQATT, CDR2 SNEGSKA (reference sequence). The CDR3 loop spans 15 amino acids. This chain's CDR3 is CSARVEGGPTDTQYF. The DNA for the CDR3 is TGCAGTGCTAGAGTGGAGGGAGGACCCACAGATACGCAGTATTTT.

In this sample, this clonotype turned up a few times. The chain uses TRBV2 and TRBJ2-5; 7 bases fit TRBD2. After removal of 7 bases from V and 4 bases from J, the junction contained 18 bases not matched to a gene. Germline loops: CDR1 SNHLY, CDR2 FYNNEI. CDR3 length: 17 residues. The CDR3 sequence: CASTARGGFTPGETQYF. CDR3 sequence (DNA): TGTGCCAGCACCGCTAGGGGAGGGTTCACACCGGGAGAGACCCAGTACTTC.

The chain is built from TRBV5-1 and TRBJ2-3; 9 bases fit TRBD2. CDR3 size: 17 residues. V was pared by 0 bases and J by 6 bases, with 11 bases of the junction left unmatched. Germline CDR1 SGHRS, CDR2 YFSETQ. The CDR3 DNA follows: TGCGCCAGCAGCTTGGCAATGATTAGCGGGAGTCGGGATACGCAGTATTTT. Translated: CASSLAMISGSRDTQYF.

This clonotype was seen only a few times. The chain couples TRBV28 to TRBJ2-6; D not certain. Germline CDR1 reads MDHEN; CDR2 reads SYDVKM. Trimming cost V 3 bases and J 0 bases, with 15 bases left between them. CDR3 length: 18 residues. CDR3 amino acids: CASSFSIHSLSGANVLTF. Here the CDR3 DNA reads TGTGCCAGCAGTTTCTCTATCCATTCCCTCTCTGGGGCCAACGTCCTGACTTTC.

This clonotype has only a few counts. V and J are TRBV28 and TRBJ2-1; 10 bases fit TRBD1. This CDR3 contains 13 residues. Germline loops: CDR1 MDHEN, CDR2 SYDVKM. CDR3 DNA sequence: TGTAGGACAGGGGGGAGTCGGTACAATGAGCAGTTCTTC. Translation: CRTGGSRYNEQFF.

This clonotype was detected ten times or more. The chain combines TRBV4-3 with TRBJ2-1, with D unresolved. Germline lookup yields CDR1 LGHNA and CDR2 YSLEER. The CDR3 is 14 residues long. The germline V and J ends were trimmed by 0 bases and 6 bases, with 9 bases remaining between them. In nucleotides, the CDR3 is TGCGCCAGCAGCCAAGAACGGATCTTCAATGAGCAGTTCTTC. This translates into CASSQERIFNEQFF.

The rearrangement joins TRBV20-1 to TRBJ1-2, with D perhaps matching TRBD1 (6 bases). Trimming left V 6 bases short and J 4 bases short, with 12 bases between. This CDR3 has 12 residues. CDR1 is DFQATT and CDR2 is SNEGSKA in the germline V gene (reference sequence). The CDR3 reads CSARGGLYGYTF. The CDR3 DNA sequence: TGCAGTGCCCGGGGGGGGCTCTATGGCTACACCTTC.

This sequence joins TRBV29-1 and TRBJ1-3; D remains ambiguous. The ends were cut back, 7 bases at V and 0 bases at J, with 10 bases in the middle. Per germline, CDR1 SQVTM and CDR2 ANQGSEA. CDR3 length: 13 amino acids. CDR3 region: CSGTASSGNTIYF. In nucleotides, the CDR3 is TGCAGCGGCACAGCGAGCTCTGGAAACACCATATATTTT.

This clonotype was seen only a few times. The chain couples TRBV4-2 to TRBJ2-5; TRBD2 matches at 9 bases. Germline V lookup: CDR1 LGHNA, CDR2 YNFKEQ. The CDR3 is 16 amino acids. The trim removed 5 bases at V and 2 bases at J, leaving 9 bases unmatched. The CDR3 here is CASSERSTSGQETQYF. The DNA for the CDR3 is TGTGCCAGCAGCGAAAGATCGACTAGCGGTCAAGAGACCCAGTACTTC.

This clonotype was counted many times. J is TRBJ2-3 and V is TRBV20-1, with unresolved D. The V and J ends lost 3 bases and 1 base respectively, with 14 bases between them. CDR3 size: 15 residues. Per germline, CDR1 DFQATT and CDR2 SNEGSKA (reference sequence). The CDR3 here is CSASFGLTGTDTQYF. For the CDR3, the DNA is TGCAGTGCTAGCTTCGGGCTCACTGGCACAGATACGCAGTATTTT.

This clonotype was seen a single time. In this CDR3 the conserved last residue, phenylalanine or tryptophan, is missing, so a read error is likely. The rearrangement uses TRBV29-1 and TRBJ2-1, with D unresolved. The V end lost 7 bases, the J end lost 8 bases, and 9 bases lay between the germline ends. The CDR3 has 10 amino acids. Per germline, CDR1 SQVTM and CDR2 ANQGSEA. The CDR3 reads CSAPWDEQFC. In nucleotides, the CDR3 is TGCAGCGCTCCCTGGGATGAGCAGTTCTGC.

The J gene is TRBJ1-5, the V gene TRBV19, with D possibly TRBD1 on 6 matching bases. Germline assignment: CDR1 LNHDA and CDR2 SQIVND (reference sequence). The CDR3 sequence is 15 residues long. With 2 bases removed from V and 4 bases from J, the gap between germline ends came to 12 bases. The CDR3, as DNA: TGTGCCAGTAGTATATTGGGGGCAATAAATCAGCCCCAGCATTTT. Protein product: CASSILGAINQPQHF.

The table lists this clonotype with a few counts. The chain uses TRBV7-9 and TRBJ2-7, with TRBD1 matching 10 bases. The CDR3 covers 15 residues. Germline CDR1 and CDR2: SEHNR and FQNEAQ (reference sequence). V shed 5 bases, J shed 0 bases, and the junction held 4 bases outside the gene matches. CDR3 in amino acids: CASSEDRGTSYEQYF. CDR3 nucleotide sequence: TGTGCCAGCAGCGAGGACAGGGGGACCTCCTACGAGCAGTACTTC.

The J gene is TRBJ2-3, the V gene TRBV2; tentatively, D is TRBD2 (6 bases). The CDR3 runs 13 residues. Germline V CDR1 and CDR2: SNHLY, FYNNEI. Between the trimmed V and J ends, which lost 8 bases and 4 bases, there was a span of 13 bases. CDR3 protein: CASGRSPPDTQYF. The DNA of the CDR3 is TGTGCCAGCGGGAGGTCGCCCCCAGATACGCAGTATTTT.